These 2 T cell receptor beta chains came from one sample sequenced in a study of blood T cell repertoires in COVID-19. Clones were read by immunoSEQ multiplex PCR, and TCRdb kept only the in-frame ones, dropping some. The sample gives approximately 220,000 clones, approximately 88% of which show up once; approximately 30% is in the top ten. What was sequenced was peripheral blood. These receptors came from a man aged 35 to 55 with acute or convalescent COVID-19.

The V call is TRBV9, the J call TRBJ2-1, with 12 bases that match TRBD2. Per germline, CDR1 SGDLS and CDR2 YYNGEE. J gave up 3 bases and V 0 bases, and 4 bases lay outside the gene matches. The CDR3 covers 17 residues. CDR3 in amino acids: CASSVGSLAGGYNEQFF. The CDR3 nucleotides are TGTGCCAGCAGCGTAGGTTCACTAGCGGGAGGCTACAATGAGCAGTTCTTC.

V usage is TRBV5-1 and J usage is TRBJ2-1; 11 nucleotides align to TRBD2. The CDR3 runs 17 residues. CDR1 is SGHRS, CDR2 YFSETQ, per germline. Germline trimming cut 5 bases from V and 5 bases from J; bases unmatched to any gene: 12. CDR3 in DNA: TGCGCCAGCAGTGTTAGACGACTAGCGGGAAAAGACAATGAGCAGTTCTTC. Its translation: CASSVRRLAGKDNEQFF.